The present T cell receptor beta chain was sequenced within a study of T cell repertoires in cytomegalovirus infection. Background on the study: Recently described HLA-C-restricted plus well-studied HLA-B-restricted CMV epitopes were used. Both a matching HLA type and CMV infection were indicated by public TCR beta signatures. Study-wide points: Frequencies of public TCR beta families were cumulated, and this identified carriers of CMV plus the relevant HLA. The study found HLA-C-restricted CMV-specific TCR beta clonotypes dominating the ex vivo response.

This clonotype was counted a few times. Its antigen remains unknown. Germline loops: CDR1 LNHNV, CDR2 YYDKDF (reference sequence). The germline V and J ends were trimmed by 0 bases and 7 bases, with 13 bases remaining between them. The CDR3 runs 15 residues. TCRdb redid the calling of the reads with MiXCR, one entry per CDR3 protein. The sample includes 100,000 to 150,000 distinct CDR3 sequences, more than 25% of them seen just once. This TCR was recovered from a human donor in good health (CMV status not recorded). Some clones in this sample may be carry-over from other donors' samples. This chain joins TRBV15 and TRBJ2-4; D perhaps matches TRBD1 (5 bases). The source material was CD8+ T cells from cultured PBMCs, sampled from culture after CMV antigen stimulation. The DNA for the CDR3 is TGTGCCACCAGCAGAGATTTAGAAGGGGTGAACATTCAGTACTTC. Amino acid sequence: CATSRDLEGVNIQYF.